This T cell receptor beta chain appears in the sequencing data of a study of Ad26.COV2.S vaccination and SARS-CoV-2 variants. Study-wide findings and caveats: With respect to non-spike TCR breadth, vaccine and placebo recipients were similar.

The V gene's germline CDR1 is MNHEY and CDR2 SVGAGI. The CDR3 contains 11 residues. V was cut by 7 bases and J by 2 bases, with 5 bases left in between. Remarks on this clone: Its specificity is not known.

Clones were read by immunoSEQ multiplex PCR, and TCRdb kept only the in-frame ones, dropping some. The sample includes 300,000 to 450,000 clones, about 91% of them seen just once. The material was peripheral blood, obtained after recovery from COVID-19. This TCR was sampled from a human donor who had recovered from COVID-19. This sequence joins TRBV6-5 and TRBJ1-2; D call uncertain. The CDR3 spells CASKNNYGYTF. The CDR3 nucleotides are TGTGCCAGCAAAAACAACTATGGCTACACCTTC.